This T cell receptor (beta chain) is from a study of identical twins. Using its own MiXCR run on the 5' RACE reads, TCRdb lists one record per CDR3 protein. The sample consists of some 900,000 distinct CDR3 sequences, 9% to 15% of them appearing once. The J segment lost 2 bases and the V segment lost 3 bases, leaving 5 bases of the junction unmatched. The CDR3 runs to 15 residues. From germline, CDR1 is SGHVS and CDR2 FQNEAQ. This clonotype showed up just a few times. Separately, the same data were catalogued under a study of yellow fever vaccine responses in identical twins.

This chain links TRBV7-8 with TRBJ2-5; 8 nucleotides match TRBD2. The source is a woman aged 18-29 years in good health. The sample consisted of PBMCs. The CDR3 coding sequence is TGTGCCAGCAGCTTCCCCCGGGGGGGACAAGAGACCCAGTACTTC. Translation gives CASSFPRGGQETQYF.